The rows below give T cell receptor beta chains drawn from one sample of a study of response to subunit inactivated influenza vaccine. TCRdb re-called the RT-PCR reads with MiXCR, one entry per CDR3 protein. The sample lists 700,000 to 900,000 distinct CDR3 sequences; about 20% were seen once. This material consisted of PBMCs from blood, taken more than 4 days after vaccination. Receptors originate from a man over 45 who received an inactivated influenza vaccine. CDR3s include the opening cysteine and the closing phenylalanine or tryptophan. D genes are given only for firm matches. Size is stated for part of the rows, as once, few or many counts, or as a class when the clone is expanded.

DNA: TGTGCCAGCAGTCCCAGCGGGGGGGCTGCGTCCTACAATGAGCAGTTCTTC; CDR3: CASSPSGGAASYNEQFF; V: TRBV6-2/TRBV6-3; D: TRBD2; J: TRBJ2-1; size: few
DNA: TGTGCCACCAGCAGAAGAACAGGGGTTAAGTACAATGAGCAGTTCTTC; CDR3: CATSRRTGVKYNEQFF; V: TRBV15; D: TRBD1; J: TRBJ2-1; size: few
DNA: TGCAGCGCCCGAGAACAGGCAGCCTACAATGAGCAGTTCTTC; CDR3: CSAREQAAYNEQFF; V: TRBV29-1; D: .; J: TRBJ2-1; size: few
DNA: TGTGCCAGCACCCCCCCATCTAGCGCAAGGTCCTACGAGCAGTACTTC; CDR3: CASTPPSSARSYEQYF; V: TRBV28; D: .; J: TRBJ2-7; size: .
DNA: TGCAGCGTTGGCGGGGACAGGGGCCATAGCACAGATACGCAGTATTTT; CDR3: CSVGGDRGHSTDTQYF; V: TRBV29-1; D: TRBD1; J: TRBJ2-3; size: .
DNA: TGTGCCATCAGTGCTTCAGGGACAAGTCCGTATGGCTACACCTTC; CDR3: CAISASGTSPYGYTF; V: TRBV10-3; D: .; J: TRBJ1-2; size: few
DNA: TGTGCCAGCAGCTTGAGGGGGTCGGAGCTGTTTTTT; CDR3: CASSLRGSELFF; V: TRBV5-6; D: .; J: TRBJ2-2; size: .
DNA: TGTGCCAACCAGACTAGCCGAAGCTCCTACGAGCAGTACTTC; CDR3: CANQTSRSSYEQYF; V: TRBV6-4; D: TRBD2; J: TRBJ2-7; size: few
DNA: TGTGCCAGCAGTTACCACTGGGACAGGACAGGGCATGAGCAGTTCTTC; CDR3: CASSYHWDRTGHEQFF; V: TRBV6-2/TRBV6-3; D: TRBD1; J: TRBJ2-1; size: .
DNA: TGTGCCAGCAGCCGCCCCACCGGGACAGGGAGGCCAGATACGCAGTATTTT; CDR3: CASSRPTGTGRPDTQYF; V: TRBV3-1; D: TRBD1; J: TRBJ2-3; size: once
DNA: TGTGCCAGCAGCCCCGATAGAAACACCATATATTTT; CDR3: CASSPDRNTIYF; V: TRBV11-2; D: .; J: TRBJ1-3; size: .
DNA: TGTGCCATCAGTGCTGCGACCCCTAGCACAGATACGCAGTATTTT; CDR3: CAISAATPSTDTQYF; V: TRBV10-3; D: .; J: TRBJ2-3; size: .
DNA: TGTGCCAGCAGTTACTCGAAGAGTCCCAATGAGCAGTTCTTC; CDR3: CASSYSKSPNEQFF; V: TRBV6-5; D: .; J: TRBJ2-1; size: .
DNA: TGTGCCAGCAGCCAGAACATACAGGGTGAGCAGTTCTTC; CDR3: CASSQNIQGEQFF; V: TRBV14; D: .; J: TRBJ2-1; size: few
DNA: TGCGCCAGCAGCCAAGATCCGCGGGCCCCGGCTTTCTTT; CDR3: CASSQDPRAPAFF; V: TRBV4-3; D: .; J: TRBJ1-1; size: few
DNA: TGCGCCAGCAGCTTGGCCCACCAGGGATCTGGAAACACCATATATTTT; CDR3: CASSLAHQGSGNTIYF; V: TRBV5-1; D: .; J: TRBJ1-3; size: .
DNA: TGTGCCACCAGCAGGGGGACTTTAGGGGCCGGGGAGCTGTTTTTT; CDR3: CATSRGTLGAGELFF; V: TRBV15; D: .; J: TRBJ2-2; size: .
DNA: TGTGCCAGCAGCCAAGAATCCCATTCACCCCTCCACTTT; CDR3: CASSQESHSPLHF; V: TRBV4-2; D: .; J: TRBJ1-6; size: .
DNA: TGCAGTGCCCCCTCACAGGCGAAAGATACGCAGTATTTT; CDR3: CSAPSQAKDTQYF; V: TRBV20-1; D: .; J: TRBJ2-3; size: few
DNA: TGCAGTGCTAGAGGGCAAGCGCAGAGCTCCTACAATGAGCAGTTCTTC; CDR3: CSARGQAQSSYNEQFF; V: TRBV20-1; D: .; J: TRBJ2-1; size: few
DNA: TGCGCCAGCAGCCAAGATCTCAGGGGCGTCCAAGAGACCCAGTACTTC; CDR3: CASSQDLRGVQETQYF; V: TRBV4-3; D: .; J: TRBJ2-5; size: few
DNA: TGTGCCAGCAGTTACGGGATGAGGCTAGAGCCCTCCAAGCAGACCCAGTACTTC; CDR3: CASSYGMRLEPSKQTQYF; V: TRBV6-2/TRBV6-3; D: .; J: TRBJ2-5; size: .
DNA: TGCAGTGCTAGATCAGAGACCCAGTACTTC; CDR3: CSARSETQYF; V: TRBV20-1; D: .; J: TRBJ2-5; size: .
DNA: TGCAGTGCAGCGGTGGGGTGGGATAATTCACCCCTCCACTTT; CDR3: CSAAVGWDNSPLHF; V: TRBV20-1; D: .; J: TRBJ1-6; size: .
DNA: TGTGCCAGCAAGCGGGGACCGACCGCCGGGGAGCTGTTTTTT; CDR3: CASKRGPTAGELFF; V: TRBV6-1; D: TRBD2; J: TRBJ2-2; size: .
DNA: TGTGCCAGCATACCGGGACAGGGGAGCACCGGGGAGCTGTTTTTT; CDR3: CASIPGQGSTGELFF; V: TRBV6-1; D: TRBD1; J: TRBJ2-2; size: .
DNA: TGCAGTGCTAGAGATTTAGCGGGAGTCGGCAATGAGCAGTTCTTC; CDR3: CSARDLAGVGNEQFF; V: TRBV20-1; D: TRBD2; J: TRBJ2-1; size: many
DNA: TGTGCCAGCAGCCTAGTATACAGGGTAAACACCGGGGAGCTGTTTTTT; CDR3: CASSLVYRVNTGELFF; V: TRBV7-8; D: .; J: TRBJ2-2; size: few
DNA: TGTGCCAGCAGCTTGGGCCGATTGGCAGAGACCCAGTACTTC; CDR3: CASSLGRLAETQYF; V: TRBV5-4; D: .; J: TRBJ2-5; size: few
DNA: TGTGCCAGCAGCAAAAGCAGGGAAAGCTCCTACAATGAGCAGTTCTTC; CDR3: CASSKSRESSYNEQFF; V: TRBV7-2; D: .; J: TRBJ2-1; size: few
DNA: TGCAGTGGAGGGACTAGCGTTGTCGAGCAGTTCTTC; CDR3: CSGGTSVVEQFF; V: TRBV20-1; D: TRBD2; J: TRBJ2-1; size: few
DNA: TGTGCCAGCAGTGGGATGGACGAGCAGTACTTC; CDR3: CASSGMDEQYF; V: TRBV12-3/TRBV12-4; D: .; J: TRBJ2-7; size: .
DNA: TGTGCCAGCAGCCAGATGGCGGACAGGGTCGAGCAGTACTTC; CDR3: CASSQMADRVEQYF; V: TRBV3-1; D: TRBD1; J: TRBJ2-7; size: few
DNA: TGTGCCAGCAGGCGACTCGACAATGAGCAGTTCTTC; CDR3: CASRRLDNEQFF; V: TRBV3-1; D: .; J: TRBJ2-1; size: .
DNA: TGTGCCAGCAGCGGGGGGGGACCGGCATACAATCAGCCCCAGCATTTT; CDR3: CASSGGGPAYNQPQHF; V: TRBV7-2; D: .; J: TRBJ1-5; size: few
DNA: TGCGCCAGCAGCGTCACCTCAGGGCTTGGCGGCTACACCTTC; CDR3: CASSVTSGLGGYTF; V: TRBV5-1; D: .; J: TRBJ1-2; size: .
DNA: TGCGCCAGCAGCCAAGATCACCCTAGCGGGGGGACCTACAATGAGCAGTTCTTC; CDR3: CASSQDHPSGGTYNEQFF; V: TRBV4-1; D: TRBD2; J: TRBJ2-1; size: once
DNA: TGCAGCGCCTTACAGGGGGTGGGTAATGGCTACACCTTC; CDR3: CSALQGVGNGYTF; V: TRBV29-1; D: TRBD1; J: TRBJ1-2; size: .
DNA: TGTGCCAGCAGGGGGACATTGACCAATCAGCCCCAGCATTTT; CDR3: CASRGTLTNQPQHF; V: TRBV6-2/TRBV6-3; D: .; J: TRBJ1-5; size: .
DNA: TGCGCCAGCAGCTTGGCTACCGTTAGCGGGGGAGGAAGCAATGAGCAGTTCTTC; CDR3: CASSLATVSGGGSNEQFF; V: TRBV5-1; D: TRBD2; J: TRBJ2-1; size: .
DNA: TGTGCCAGCAGCTTAGGCCAGCACACCGGGGAGCTGTTTTTT; CDR3: CASSLGQHTGELFF; V: TRBV5-1; D: .; J: TRBJ2-2; size: many
DNA: TGTGCCAGCAGTTTAAGGGCTAGCGGGAGCTACGAGCAGTACTTC; CDR3: CASSLRASGSYEQYF; V: TRBV12-3/TRBV12-4; D: TRBD2; J: TRBJ2-7; size: few
DNA: TGTGCCATCAGTGAGGGGGGACCGGGCAATCAGCCCCAGCATTTT; CDR3: CAISEGGPGNQPQHF; V: TRBV10-3; D: .; J: TRBJ1-5; size: .
DNA: TGCAGCGTGGCAGGGGCCCTAATCCAAGAGACCCAGTACTTC; CDR3: CSVAGALIQETQYF; V: TRBV29-1; D: .; J: TRBJ2-5; size: .
DNA: TGTGCCAGCAGTTACTCCCTCGCCCGAATAACAGGGAAGAACGAGCAGTACTTC; CDR3: CASSYSLARITGKNEQYF; V: TRBV6-5; D: .; J: TRBJ2-7; size: .
DNA: TGTGCCAGCAGCCAAGTTTACAACCCGGGACAGGGTGTTGACGAGCAGTACTTC; CDR3: CASSQVYNPGQGVDEQYF; V: TRBV3-1; D: TRBD1; J: TRBJ2-7; size: few
DNA: TGTGCCAGCAGTTTACTGACAGGGGAAGGACTCAATGAGCAGTTCTTC; CDR3: CASSLLTGEGLNEQFF; V: TRBV28; D: TRBD1; J: TRBJ2-1; size: .
DNA: TGTGCCAGCAGCTTAGCGGGATCGGGGGCCGATGAGCAGTTCTTC; CDR3: CASSLAGSGADEQFF; V: TRBV7-2; D: .; J: TRBJ2-1; size: few
DNA: TGTGCCAGCAGCGTAGCTTTAGCGGGAGGGCTCTCCTACAATGAGCAGTTCTTC; CDR3: CASSVALAGGLSYNEQFF; V: TRBV9; D: TRBD2; J: TRBJ2-1; size: many
DNA: TGCGCCAGCAGCTCAGGGGGACTTTACAATGAGCAGTTCTTC; CDR3: CASSSGGLYNEQFF; V: TRBV5-1; D: .; J: TRBJ2-1; size: few
DNA: TGCGCCAGCAGCTTGGATCGACAAGCTGGACCCAAAAACATTCAGTACTTC; CDR3: CASSLDRQAGPKNIQYF; V: TRBV5-1; D: .; J: TRBJ2-4; size: .
DNA: TGTGCCAGCAGTTTCGGTGCTATACCTTCAGAGACCCAGTACTTC; CDR3: CASSFGAIPSETQYF; V: TRBV12-3/TRBV12-4; D: .; J: TRBJ2-5; size: .
DNA: TGTGCCACCAGACTAGCGGGGGCACCCAATGAGCAGTTCTTC; CDR3: CATRLAGAPNEQFF; V: TRBV12-3/TRBV12-4; D: TRBD2; J: TRBJ2-1; size: few
DNA: TGTGCCAGCAGCTCACAGTACGGACAAGAGACCCAGTACTTC; CDR3: CASSSQYGQETQYF; V: TRBV9; D: .; J: TRBJ2-5; size: .
DNA: TGTGCCAGCAGTGCGGGACAGGGGGTGAACTATGGCTACACCTTC; CDR3: CASSAGQGVNYGYTF; V: TRBV6-1; D: TRBD1; J: TRBJ1-2; size: .